The 23 T cell receptor beta chains listed next were all sequenced from one sample in a study of blood T cells in healthy people across ages. With a J-beta primer mix and a sample-barcoded 5' primer, a second PCR ran about 6 to 11 cycles. TCRdb re-called the 5' RACE reads with MiXCR, one entry per CDR3 protein. The sample has about 670,000 distinct CDR3 sequences, under 65% seen once. Sequenced sample: blood. The receptors come from a woman of 80 years or more in good health.

For this clonotype: A much larger clone lies one base from this, so it may be a read error. This rearrangement joins TRBV20-1 to TRBJ2-5, with 12 bases aligning to TRBD2. TRBJ2-7 matches the DNA end more closely, so the J call is doubtful. The CDR3 runs 15 residues. Germline CDR1 reads DFQATT; CDR2 reads SNEGSKA (reference sequence). This CDR3 reads CSARDLGTSGLEQYF. CDR3 DNA: TGCAGTGCTAGAGATCTAGGGACTAGCGGGCTCGAGCAGTACTTC.

To note about this clonotype: This could be a read error, since a much larger clone is one nucleotide away. V and J are TRBV20-1 and TRBJ2-3; D is ambiguous. The CDR3 length is 12 residues. From germline, CDR1 is DFQATT and CDR2 SNEGSKA (reference sequence). The germline V and J ends were trimmed by 6 bases and 2 bases, with 9 bases remaining between them. In DNA, the CDR3 is TGCAGTGCCGGCGTCATCACAGATACGCAGTATTTT. Translated, it gives CSAGVITDTQYF.

Comment on this clonotype: Possible read error: a much larger clone is one base away. This chain connects TRBV28 to TRBJ2-7; the match to TRBD1 covers 8 bases. The CDR3 has 16 residues. V was pared by 6 bases and J by 7 bases, with 17 bases of the junction left unmatched. CDR1 MDHEN and CDR2 SYDVKM come from the germline V gene. In DNA, the CDR3 is TGTGCCAGCAGGCCCAACCACAGGGGGGTCTACAATGAGCAGTACTTC. Amino acids: CASRPNHRGVYNEQYF.

This clonotype occurred many times. The rearrangement joins TRBV6-5 to TRBJ2-4; D is possibly TRBD1 (6 bases). CDR3 length: 12 amino acids. Trimming left V 2 bases short and J 13 bases short, with 12 bases between. Germline V gene lookup returns CDR1 MNHEY and CDR2 SVGAGI. CDR3 DNA: TGTGCCAGCAGTTACGGCAGGGGTGTACAGTACTTC. It codes for CASSYGRGVQYF.

The chain joins TRBV2 to TRBJ2-5; D may be TRBD1 (6 bases). The CDR3 spans 14 residues. The V gene's germline CDR1 is SNHLY and CDR2 FYNNEI. The V gene lost 5 bases and the J gene lost 11 bases, with 21 bases spanning the gap. CDR3 coding DNA: TGTGCCAGCAGTAAGGACAGCAATAGGAATGAGCAGTACTTC. Translation: CASSKDSNRNEQYF.

This clonotype appeared many times. J is TRBJ2-1 and V is TRBV29-1, with a tentative D call TRBD2 (6 bases). The CDR3 length is 13 residues. The germline gives CDR1 SQVTM, CDR2 ANQGSEA. V lost 3 bases, J lost 10 bases, and 16 bases lay in between. In DNA, the CDR3 is TGCAGCGTTGATCCGCCAGGTCGGGGGGAGCAGTTCTTC. Protein sequence: CSVDPPGRGEQFF.

Of note for this clonotype: This may come from a read error, since a much larger clone is one base off. The missing conserved phenylalanine or tryptophan at the end of this CDR3 makes a read error likely. The chain joins TRBV10-3 to TRBJ2-7; possibly TRBD2 for D (6 bases). V was trimmed by 7 bases and J by 2 bases, leaving 12 bases between them. Per germline, CDR1 ENHRY and CDR2 SYGVKD. This CDR3 has 13 residues. The CDR3 DNA is TGTGCCATCAAAGGGGCTAGCGCCTACGAGCAGTACTTG. Protein: CAIKGASAYEQYL.

This clonotype was seen only a few times. The genes are TRBV5-1 and TRBJ1-1; the D is unclear. The germline CDR1 and CDR2 sequences are SGHRS and YFSETQ. V was cut by 5 bases and J by 7 bases, with 12 bases left in between. CDR3 length: 12 amino acids. The CDR3 DNA reads as TGCGCCAGCAGGGATTCAGAGAGTGAAGCTTTCTTT. As protein: CASRDSESEAFF.

This clonotype has a handful of counts. The chain has TRBV20-1 and TRBJ2-2; TRBD2 agrees at 12 bases. The CDR3 is 15 residues long. Germline V gene data show CDR1 as DFQATT and CDR2 as SNEGSKA (reference sequence). V gave up 0 bases and J gave up 8 bases; unmatched junction bases: 4. CDR3 residues: CSARDRTSGTGELFF. The CDR3 DNA sequence: TGCAGTGCTAGAGACAGGACTAGCGGGACGGGGGAGCTGTTTTTT.

This sequence joins TRBV20-1 and TRBJ1-1; D gene unclear. This CDR3 contains 13 residues. Trimming took 0 bases from V and 5 from J, leaving 10 bases between them. Germline CDR1 is DFQATT and CDR2 is SNEGSKA (reference sequence). Here the CDR3 DNA reads TGCAGTGCTAGAGATGTGAGGAGGACTGAAGCTTTCTTT. This encodes CSARDVRRTEAFF.

This clonotype occurred a few times. The chain couples TRBV15 to TRBJ2-7, with D hard to call. V was clipped by 1 base and J by 0 bases, with 4 bases between them. The germline CDR1 and CDR2 sequences are LNHNV and YYDKDF (reference sequence). CDR3 length: 13 amino acids. CDR3 amino acids: CATSRGTSYEQYF. CDR3 sequence (DNA): TGTGCCACCAGCAGAGGGACCTCCTACGAGCAGTACTTC.

This clonotype was observed a few times. This chain joins TRBV20-1 and TRBJ2-5; TRBD1 aligns across 7 bases. The CDR3 extends over 14 amino acids. The V gene end was trimmed by 1 base and the J gene end by 2 bases; junction bases not matched to a gene: 4. Germline CDR1 reads DFQATT; CDR2 reads SNEGSKA (reference sequence). The CDR3 coding sequence is TGCAGTGCTAGAGCTCGGACAGGACAAGAGACCCAGTACTTC. Translated: CSARARTGQETQYF.

Regarding this clonotype: This sequence may be a read error, since a much larger clone differs from it by one base. The chain links TRBV28 to TRBJ2-5; D gene uncertain. The CDR3 extends over 15 amino acids. Germline CDR1 MDHEN, CDR2 SYDVKM. V lost 6 bases and J 2 bases, leaving 16 bases between the germline ends. In DNA, the CDR3 is TGTGCCAGCAGCCTATACGGGTCAAGACAAGAGACCCAGTACTTC. The encoded protein is CASSLYGSRQETQYF. Complete variable domain (other parts from reference TRBV28 and TRBJ2-5): DVKVTQSSRYLVKRTGEKVFLECVQDMDHENMFWYRQDPGLGLRLIYFSYDVKMKEKGDIPEGYSVSREKKERFSLILESASTNQTSMYLCASSLYGSRQETQYFGPGTRLLVL.

In the case of this clonotype: Being one base from a much bigger clone, this may be a read error. The V call is TRBV10-3, the J call TRBJ2-7, with 13 bases fitting TRBD2. Losses at the gene ends were 4 bases for V and 4 bases for J; bases not matched to a gene: 4. The CDR3 consists of 15 residues. Germline loops: CDR1 ENHRY, CDR2 SYGVKD. This CDR3 reads CAISGLTSGRYEQYF. In DNA, the CDR3 is TGTGCCATCAGTGGGTTGACTAGCGGGAGGTACGAGCAGTACTTC.

The rearrangement joins TRBV15 to TRBJ2-3, with 7 positions matching TRBD1. The CDR3 extends over 13 amino acids. V was pared by 4 bases and J by 5 bases, with 3 bases of the junction left unmatched. Germline V CDR1 and CDR2: LNHNV, YYDKDF (reference sequence). The CDR3 region has the DNA TGTGCCACCAGCAAGACAGGGTTAGATACGCAGTATTTT. This gives the protein CATSKTGLDTQYF. Variable domain in full (rest from reference TRBV15 and TRBJ2-3): DAMVIQNPRYQVTQFGKPVTLSCSQTLNHNVMYWYQQKSSQAPKLLFHYYDKDFNNEADTPDNFQSRRPNTSFCFLDIRSPGLGDTAMYLCATSKTGLDTQYFGPGTRLTVL.

The CDR3 nucleotides are TGTGCCACCAGTGATTTTGAACAGGGGGCACGGACAGATACGCAGTATTTT. It codes for CATSDFEQGARTDTQYF. This chain joins TRBV24-1 and TRBJ2-3; 9 bases match TRBD1. This CDR3 is 17 amino acids long. From germline, CDR1 is KGHDR and CDR2 SFDVKD. Trimming removed 1 base from V and 3 bases from J; junction bases left unmatched: 7.

This chain uses TRBV7-9 with TRBJ2-1; 8 nucleotides agree with TRBD2. The ends lost 1 base at V and 4 bases at J; junction bases unmatched: 3. The germline gives CDR1 SEHNR, CDR2 FQNEAQ (reference sequence). The CDR3 is 15 residues long. The CDR3 DNA reads as TGTGCCAGCAGCTTAGAAGCGGGGGTGTACAATGAGCAGTTCTTC. Encoded protein: CASSLEAGVYNEQFF. The variable domain in full, completed from reference TRBV7-9 and TRBJ2-1, reads DTGVSQNPRHKITKRGQNVTFRCDPISEHNRLYWYRQTLGQGPEFLTYFQNEAQLEKSRLLSDRFSAERPKGSFSTLEIQRTEQGDSAMYLCASSLEAGVYNEQFFGPGTRLTVL.

The rearrangement joins TRBV29-1 to TRBJ2-5, with 7 bases aligning to TRBD1. The V gene's germline CDR1 is SQVTM and CDR2 ANQGSEA. This CDR3 region has 13 residues. V was clipped by 5 bases and J by 0 bases; unmatched bases: 3. CDR3 residues: CSVQGVYQETQYF. CDR3 sequence (DNA): TGCAGCGTTCAGGGGGTGTACCAAGAGACCCAGTACTTC.

Many counts were recorded for this clonotype. The rearrangement links TRBV11-2 to TRBJ2-7; D is unclear. The CDR3 totals 14 residues. Germline-derived CDR1 and CDR2 are SGHAT and FQNNGV. V shed 2 bases and J shed 1 base, with 9 bases lying between them. The CDR3 bases are TGTGCCAGCAGCTTATCCGGACGGTCCTACGAGCAGTACTTC. Translated: CASSLSGRSYEQYF.

V gene TRBV29-1 combines with J gene TRBJ2-5, with 9 nucleotides matching TRBD2. This CDR3 region has 14 residues. Looked up from germline, CDR1 is SQVTM and CDR2 is ANQGSEA. With V trimmed by 6 bases and J by 5 bases, 10 bases remained unmatched. CDR3 loop: CSVYQREAGETQYF. CDR3 sequence (DNA): TGCAGCGTCTACCAGCGGGAGGCAGGGGAGACCCAGTACTTC.

The chain recombines TRBV5-1 with TRBJ2-1; TRBD2 matches 12 bases. J gave up 8 bases and V 3 bases, and 6 bases lay outside the gene matches. The CDR3 runs 15 residues. Germline CDR1 and CDR2: SGHRS and YFSETQ. This chain's CDR3 is CASSSKLAGGDEQFF. CDR3 sequence (DNA): TGCGCCAGCAGCTCGAAGCTAGCGGGGGGGGATGAGCAGTTCTTC.

The V and J genes are TRBV5-1 and TRBJ2-6; the D gene is possibly TRBD1 (5 bases). The CDR3 is 16 amino acids. The germline V gene has CDR1 SGHRS and CDR2 YFSETQ. V was trimmed by 5 bases and J by 1 base, leaving 13 bases between them. This chain's CDR3 is CASRGREVSGANVLTF. For the CDR3, the DNA is TGCGCCAGCAGGGGCAGGGAAGTGTCTGGGGCCAACGTCCTGACTTTC.

This clonotype was picked up one time. This sequence joins TRBV20-1 and TRBJ2-2; possibly TRBD2 for D (7 bases). V dropped 5 bases and J dropped 2 bases, with 18 bases sitting between them. The CDR3 has 16 residues. The germline V gene encodes CDR1 DFQATT and CDR2 SNEGSKA (reference sequence). The CDR3 DNA sequence: TGCAGTGCTCCGGAGGGGGGAGGGCCCAACACCGGGGAGCTGTTTTTT. This encodes CSAPEGGGPNTGELFF.